A selection of T cell receptor beta chains follows, all from one sample in a study of T-cell reconstitution after alpha-beta-depleted transplantation in children. From the PCR reads, TCRdb called clonotypes with MiXCR, one entry per CDR3 protein. The sample holds about 980,000 distinct CDR3 sequences, 25% to 35% seen once. The source was PBMCs, mostly from graft donor cells, collected 360 days after TCRalphabeta/CD19-depleted stem cell transplant. These receptors all stem from a boy less than two years old who had a stem cell transplant for SCID, so the T cells may come from the graft donor. The CDR3 runs from the conserved cysteine through the conserved F or W. The D gene is left open where the match is weak. The size field is filled for only some rows; it gives once, few, many or a size class.

v_gene	abundance	d_gene	j_gene	CDR3nt	CDR3aa
TRBV27	few	-	TRBJ2-3	TGTGCCAGCAGTCCCCGAACCCCCCTGACAGCTAGCACAGATACGCAGTATTTT	CASSPRTPLTASTDTQYF
TRBV28	many	-	TRBJ1-1	TGTGCCAGCAGTCCGATGCTGACAGTCCGGAGGACTGAAGCTTTCTTT	CASSPMLTVRRTEAFF
TRBV5-1	-	TRBD1	TRBJ2-3	TGCGCCAGCAGCTTGTACCCTTCGACAGGGGGCGGAGATACGCAGTATTTT	CASSLYPSTGGGDTQYF
TRBV29-1	-	TRBD2	TRBJ2-3	TGCAGCGTCCGGGGGTTGCGGGGGGCCCTCTTAGATACGCAGTATTTT	CSVRGLRGALLDTQYF
TRBV20-1	-	TRBD1	TRBJ1-2	TGCAGTGCTAGAGATACCGTAAGGACAGGGACCTATGGCTACACCTTC	CSARDTVRTGTYGYTF
TRBV11-2	-	TRBD1	TRBJ1-1	TGTGCCAGCAGCTTAACAGGGGGACGTCTCACTGAAGCTTTCTTT	CASSLTGGRLTEAFF
TRBV15	-	-	TRBJ1-4	TGTGCCACCAGCCTGAGAAAAAGCCCTAATGAAAAACTGTTTTTT	CATSLRKSPNEKLFF
TRBV5-1	few	-	TRBJ2-3	TGCGCCAGCAGCTTGGATCCCAGATCAGATACGCAGTATTTT	CASSLDPRSDTQYF
TRBV4-1	-	-	TRBJ2-3	TGCGCCAGCAGCCAAGCAGGGGGGAAAGTGCCAGATACGCAGTATTTT	CASSQAGGKVPDTQYF
TRBV11-2	few	TRBD2	TRBJ2-3	TGTGCCAGCAGCTTAGAGGGGACTAGCGGGGTGGGCACAGATACGCAGTATTTT	CASSLEGTSGVGTDTQYF
TRBV18	-	TRBD1	TRBJ2-7	TGTGCCAGCTCACCACTCAGGACAGGGGCTTCCTACGAGCAGTACTTC	CASSPLRTGASYEQYF
TRBV7-2	few	-	TRBJ1-1	TGTGCCAGCAGCTTACGGGTATATGTTTTGAACACTGAAGCTTTCTTT	CASSLRVYVLNTEAFF
TRBV5-1	few	-	TRBJ2-1	TGCGCCAGCAGCCCGACCGGGACGCCCTACAATGAGCAGTTCTTC	CASSPTGTPYNEQFF
TRBV2	-	-	TRBJ2-1	TGTGCCAGCCAAGTGGTCAGGGTTAGGAATGAGCAGTTCTTC	CASQVVRVRNEQFF
TRBV12-3/TRBV12-4	-	-	TRBJ2-1	TGTGCCACCGAGGGAGGCGAGCAGTTCTTC	CATEGGEQFF
TRBV6-5	few	-	TRBJ2-1	TGTGCCAGCAGTTACCTGGTAGGGGGGGCTGAAGATGAGCAGTTCTTC	CASSYLVGGAEDEQFF
TRBV11-2	few	TRBD1	TRBJ1-1	TGTGCCAGCAGCACCCCGACAGGGGGCAGCGGCACTGAAGCTTTCTTT	CASSTPTGGSGTEAFF
TRBV12-3/TRBV12-4	few	-	TRBJ1-1	TGTGCCAGCAGTAAAAGGGACACTGAAGCTTTCTTT	CASSKRDTEAFF
TRBV5-1	once	-	TRBJ2-3	TGCGCCAGCAGCTTGACCCCCAGGGGAAGTAAGGCAGATACGCAGTATTTT	CASSLTPRGSKADTQYF
TRBV5-1	-	TRBD2	TRBJ2-1	TGCGCCAGCAGCTCTAGCGGGGGACCCTGGGATGAGCAGTTCTTC	CASSSSGGPWDEQFF
TRBV20-1	-	TRBD1	TRBJ2-7	TGCAGTGCAGGTCGGACAGGGGGCTCCTACGAGCAGTACTTC	CSAGRTGGSYEQYF
TRBV7-8	-	TRBD1	TRBJ2-1	TGTGCCAGCAGCTCCGCCTTTGGGACAGGACTTCCCTACAATGAGCAGTTCTTC	CASSSAFGTGLPYNEQFF
TRBV5-6	-	-	TRBJ2-1	TGTGCCAGCAGCTTGGAGGGGGGACAGATCTACAATGAGCAGTTCTTC	CASSLEGGQIYNEQFF
TRBV6-1	few	TRBD1	TRBJ2-1	TGTGCCAGCACTGGGACGACAGGGGTGGACTACAATGAGCAGTTCTTC	CASTGTTGVDYNEQFF
TRBV29-1	few	-	TRBJ2-5	TGCAGCGTTGAAGAATCCCCAGGGGAGACCCAGTACTTC	CSVEESPGETQYF
TRBV5-1	-	-	TRBJ2-2	TGCGCCAGCAGCTTACAGGGCCTAAGCACCGGGGAGCTGTTTTTT	CASSLQGLSTGELFF
TRBV2	few	-	TRBJ2-7	TGTGCCAGCACCCCAGACGGAGGGGTGAGCGAGCAGTACTTC	CASTPDGGVSEQYF
TRBV5-5	-	TRBD1	TRBJ2-1	TGTGCCAGCAGGGGAAACCGGGACAGGGTTAATGAGCAGTTCTTC	CASRGNRDRVNEQFF
TRBV24-1	few	TRBD1	TRBJ2-7	TGTGCCACCAGTGAACCTCGGACAGGGTGGCCCTGGGAGCAGTACTTC	CATSEPRTGWPWEQYF
TRBV20-1	-	-	TRBJ1-1	TGCAGTGCTAGTGTAGGACACTTAGACACTGAAGCTTTCTTT	CSASVGHLDTEAFF
TRBV11-2	few	-	TRBJ2-2	TGTGCCAGCAGCTTATTGCCGGACCCCATAGGAGTAACCGGGGAGCTGTTTTTT	CASSLLPDPIGVTGELFF
TRBV5-5	-	TRBD1	TRBJ2-3	TGTGCCAGCAGCATTGGGACAGGGGCTAGCACAGATACGCAGTATTTT	CASSIGTGASTDTQYF
TRBV4-1	-	-	TRBJ2-3	TGCGCCAGCAGCCGTGGCCAGTCGGCTAGCGTTACAGATACGCAGTATTTT	CASSRGQSASVTDTQYF
TRBV9	many	-	TRBJ1-5	TGTGCCAGCAGCCCCCACCCGGAGGGGGGACTGATCAATCAGCCCCAGCATTTT	CASSPHPEGGLINQPQHF
TRBV20-1	-	-	TRBJ1-2	TGCAGTGCTAGAGAAAGAAACAGGAGGAACGGCTACACCTTC	CSARERNRRNGYTF
TRBV5-8	few	-	TRBJ1-2	TGTGCCAGCACCGCTACCGGATATGGCTACACCTTC	CASTATGYGYTF
TRBV5-1	-	-	TRBJ1-4	TGCGCCAGCAGCACAGGTGTCGCAACTAATGAAAAACTGTTTTTT	CASSTGVATNEKLFF
TRBV5-1	-	-	TRBJ2-7	TGCGCCAGCAGCCCGGTGGGAGCACGTACCTACGAGCAGTACTTC	CASSPVGARTYEQYF
TRBV29-1	few	-	TRBJ2-7	TGCAGCGTTGATATGGGCCGGGGGGAGCAGTACTTC	CSVDMGRGEQYF
TRBV7-6	few	-	TRBJ2-3	TGTGCGACCATCCCAGGGGCCAGCCGCACAGATACGCAGTATTTT	CATIPGASRTDTQYF
TRBV7-2	few	-	TRBJ2-3	TGTGCCAGCAGCCCAGTCATTGGGAGTGTGTGGTATTTT	CASSPVIGSVWYF
TRBV3-1	once	-	TRBJ2-3	TGTGCCAGCAGCCAAGGGCCTGGGGCGGGACCAGATACGCAGTATTTT	CASSQGPGAGPDTQYF
TRBV7-8	-	-	TRBJ1-5	TGTGCCAGCAGCTTAGTGTTTGGGAGGGGTAGCAATCAGCCCCAGCATTTT	CASSLVFGRGSNQPQHF
TRBV7-8	-	-	TRBJ2-7	TGTGCCAGCAGCTTAGGAAGGACTTATTACGAGCAGTACTTC	CASSLGRTYYEQYF
TRBV30	-	TRBD1	TRBJ2-2	TGTGCCTGGGGAGACAGGGCGGACACCGGGGAGCTGTTTTTT	CAWGDRADTGELFF
TRBV30	few	-	TRBJ2-7	TGTGCCTGGACCTCTTGGGGACAATCCTACGAGCAGTACTTC	CAWTSWGQSYEQYF
TRBV27	-	TRBD1	TRBJ1-6	TGTGCCAGCAGCCAACCATCCGGGACAGGGGTCAAGGCGGGTTCACCCCTCCACTTT	CASSQPSGTGVKAGSPLHF